These 5 T cell receptor beta chains were sequenced from one sample in a study of OX40 agonist ivuxolimab in advanced cancers. Libraries were prepared through the immunoSEQ multiplex PCR assay. Held by TCRdb, this immuneACCESS table contains in-frame sequences only and omits some clones. Under half of the omission traces to an unresolved V gene where checked; the cause of the rest is unknown. The sample has more than 80,000 clones on record, 90% to 95% of them singletons. The ten largest make up 0.2% to 0.3% of the sample. Sequences were derived from CD4+ or CD8+ T cells sorted from blood, sampled in a trial of the OX40 agonist ivuxolimab. The receptors stem from an adult with an advanced solid tumor such as melanoma, head and neck, liver or kidney cancer.

The chain carries TRBV4-3 and TRBJ1-1; D perhaps matches TRBD1 (6 bases). Trimming left V 6 bases short and J 11 bases short, with 19 bases between. Germline CDR1 and CDR2: LGHNA and YSLEER. The CDR3 is made up of 13 amino acids. Here the CDR3 DNA reads TGCGCCAGCAGACCGGACAGAGGGGGGGAGGCTTTCTTT. Its translation is CASRPDRGGEAFF.

This clone appeared a few times. The rearrangement links TRBV15 to TRBJ2-7; tentatively, D is TRBD1 (5 bases). CDR1 LNHNV and CDR2 YYDKDF come from the germline V gene (reference sequence). V shed 0 bases and J shed 7 bases, with 19 bases lying between them. CDR3 length: 16 amino acids. CDR3 nucleotide sequence: TGTGCCACCAGCAGAGATCTCGGCAGGGCCCCTGGGGAGCAGTACTTC. This codes for CATSRDLGRAPGEQYF.

In DNA, the CDR3 is TGTGCCAGCTCACCCCGCGGGAGCTCCTACAATGAGCAGTTCTTC. Protein product: CASSPRGSSYNEQFF. This sequence joins TRBV18 and TRBJ2-1, with 7 bases lining up with TRBD2. The V and J ends lost 3 bases and 0 bases, in that order; junction bases with no gene match: 2. The V gene's germline CDR1 is KGHSH and CDR2 LQKENI. The CDR3 totals 15 residues.

The chain recombines TRBV29-1 with TRBJ2-1; no definite D call. The CDR3 is 14 residues long. Trimming took off 2 bases at V and 8 bases at J, with 16 bases between the two ends. Germline assignment: CDR1 SQVTM and CDR2 ANQGSEA. For the CDR3, the DNA is TGCAGCGTTGAATTATTGGCGGCATGGGATGAGCAGTTCTTC. This encodes CSVELLAAWDEQFF.

The chain uses TRBV30 and TRBJ2-2; D ambiguous. The CDR3 contains 15 residues. Trimming removed 1 base from V and 7 bases from J, with 16 bases in between. Looked up from germline, CDR1 is GTSNPN and CDR2 is SVGIG (reference sequence). CDR3 protein: CAWSELEILSGELFF. The CDR3 DNA sequence: TGTGCCTGGAGTGAGTTAGAGATTTTAAGCGGGGAGCTGTTTTTT.